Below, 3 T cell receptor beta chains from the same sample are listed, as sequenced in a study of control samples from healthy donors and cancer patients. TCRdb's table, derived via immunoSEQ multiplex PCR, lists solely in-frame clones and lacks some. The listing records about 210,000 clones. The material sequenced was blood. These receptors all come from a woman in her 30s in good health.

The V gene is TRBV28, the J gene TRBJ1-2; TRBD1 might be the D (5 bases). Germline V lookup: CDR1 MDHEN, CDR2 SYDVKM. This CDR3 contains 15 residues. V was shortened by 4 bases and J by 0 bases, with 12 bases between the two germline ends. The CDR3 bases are TGTGCCAGCAGTTCGGGGGTGAATCCTAACTATGGCTACACCTTC. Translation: CASSSGVNPNYGYTF.

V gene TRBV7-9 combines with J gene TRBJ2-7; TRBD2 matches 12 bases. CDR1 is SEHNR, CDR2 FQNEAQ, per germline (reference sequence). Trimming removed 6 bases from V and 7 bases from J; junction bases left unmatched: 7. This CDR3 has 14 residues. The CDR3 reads CASRTSGGPGEQYF. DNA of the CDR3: TGTGCCAGCAGAACTAGCGGGGGGCCAGGGGAGCAGTACTTC.

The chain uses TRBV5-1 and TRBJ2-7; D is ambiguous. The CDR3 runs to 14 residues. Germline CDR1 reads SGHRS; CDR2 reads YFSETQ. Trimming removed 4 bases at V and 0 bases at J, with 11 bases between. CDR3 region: CASSPQSPSYEQYF. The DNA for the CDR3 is TGCGCCAGCAGCCCCCAGTCCCCCTCCTACGAGCAGTACTTC.